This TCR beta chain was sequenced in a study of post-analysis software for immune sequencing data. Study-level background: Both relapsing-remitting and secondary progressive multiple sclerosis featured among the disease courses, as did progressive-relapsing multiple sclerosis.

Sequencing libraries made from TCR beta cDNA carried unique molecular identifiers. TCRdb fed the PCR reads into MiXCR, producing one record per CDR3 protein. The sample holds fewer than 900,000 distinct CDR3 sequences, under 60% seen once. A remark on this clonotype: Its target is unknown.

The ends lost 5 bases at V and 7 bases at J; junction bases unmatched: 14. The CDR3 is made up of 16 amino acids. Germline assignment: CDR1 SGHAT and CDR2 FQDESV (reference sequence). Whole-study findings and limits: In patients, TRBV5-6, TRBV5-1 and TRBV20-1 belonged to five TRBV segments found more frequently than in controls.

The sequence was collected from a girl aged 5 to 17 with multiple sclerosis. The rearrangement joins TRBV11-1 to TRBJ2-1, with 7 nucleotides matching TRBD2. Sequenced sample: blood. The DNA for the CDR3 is TGTGCCAGCAGCGCTCTAGCGGACCCCTACAAAAATGAGCAGTTCTTC. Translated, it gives CASSALADPYKNEQFF.